This T cell receptor (beta chain) was sequenced for a study of cytomegalovirus exposure and HLA in healthy donors. Study-level information: An early release of data contained approximately 80 million unique TCRs, which came from HLA-typed donors. Of roughly 400 genotyped donors, approximately 84% clustered with self-reported Caucasian donors.

In the case of this clone: The antigen remains undetermined.

13 Jbeta primers and 60 Vbeta primers were used for the PCR. The repertoire was sequenced with immunoSEQ multiplex PCR; TCRdb's copy has only in-frame clones and lacks some. The sample includes under 200,000 clones, about four fifths of them seen just once. The V end was cut by 0 bases, the J end by 7 bases, with 7 bases between. Germline V gives CDR1 LNHDA, CDR2 SQIVND (reference sequence). The CDR3 extends over 14 amino acids. Notes on the study in general: Some public TCRs appeared in many individuals, while most sequences were rare. The availability of immune exposure information extended only to CMV serostatus.

The chain is built from TRBV19 and TRBJ1-6, with unresolved D. The sequenced material came from PBMCs. This clonotype was obtained from a male donor in good health and CMV-seropositive. CDR3 sequence reads: CASSIERGNSPLHF. CDR3 nucleotide sequence: TGTGCCAGTAGTATAGAACGAGGGAATTCACCCCTCCACTTT.